What follows are 8 T cell receptor beta chains derived from one specimen sequenced in a study of T cells in Graves' hyperthyroidism and ophthalmopathy. TCR beta CDR3 regions were amplified from RNA transcripts. The HTBI primer set was used in a first-round RT-PCR of the TCR CDR3. TCRdb reprocessed the multiplex PCR reads with MiXCR, giving one entry per CDR3 protein. This sample has approximately 360,000 distinct CDR3 sequences, with approximately 14% found just once. Sequences were obtained from blood. The source of these receptors is a woman between 18 and 30 years old with Graves' hyperthyroidism that later progressed to Graves' ophthalmopathy.

The V and J genes are TRBV28 and TRBJ2-7; D remains ambiguous. This CDR3 has 13 residues. Germline CDR1 is MDHEN and CDR2 is SYDVKM. V was trimmed by 6 bases and J by 4 bases, leaving 13 bases between them. In DNA, the CDR3 is TGTGCCAGCAGACAAAACGGGTTTTACGAGCAGTACTTC. As protein: CASRQNGFYEQYF. The full variable domain, its missing parts supplied by reference TRBV28 and TRBJ2-7, is DVKVTQSSRYLVKRTGEKVFLECVQDMDHENMFWYRQDPGLGLRLIYFSYDVKMKEKGDIPEGYSVSREKKERFSLILESASTNQTSMYLCASRQNGFYEQYFGPGTRLTVT.

Turning to this clonotype: With a much larger clone just one base away, this may be a read error. The rearrangement joins TRBV18 to TRBJ2-1, with D tentatively TRBD2 (7 bases). The CDR3 runs to 15 residues. Looked up from germline, CDR1 is KGHSH and CDR2 is LQKENI. The CDR3 protein is CASSPWGGAYNERFF. CDR3 nucleotide sequence: TGTGCCAGCTCACCATGGGGGGGGGCCTACAATGAGCGGTTCTTC.

This clonotype was picked up many times. The chain carries TRBV7-2 and TRBJ1-5; D ambiguous. The V gene lost 1 base and the J gene lost 5 bases, with 18 bases spanning the gap. This CDR3 is 17 amino acids long. Per germline, CDR1 SGHTA and CDR2 FQGNSA. This CDR3 is CASSLVGGSGVDQPQHF. CDR3 sequence (DNA): TGTGCCAGCAGCTTAGTGGGCGGCAGTGGGGTCGATCAGCCCCAGCATTTT.

This clonotype was observed many times. The rearrangement links TRBV6-6 to TRBJ2-6; no definite D call. V was cut by 2 bases and J by 2 bases, with 10 bases left in between. CDR1 MNHNY and CDR2 SVGAGI come from the germline V gene (reference sequence). The CDR3 has 16 residues. CDR3 protein: CASSYRLGPGANVLTF. The CDR3 region has the DNA TGTGCCAGCAGTTACCGCCTTGGCCCTGGGGCCAACGTCCTGACTTTC.

This clonotype was found many times. This CDR3 is CASSPGFRQPQHF. The CDR3 DNA reads as TGTGCCAGCAGTCCAGGGTTTCGTCAGCCCCAGCATTTT. The V gene is TRBV7-9, the J gene TRBJ1-5; D might be TRBD1 (5 bases). The CDR3 is made up of 13 amino acids. Germline-derived CDR1 and CDR2 are SEHNR and FQNEAQ (reference sequence). Between the trimmed V and J ends, which lost 6 bases and 6 bases, there was a span of 12 bases.

There are many counts of this clonotype. V and J are TRBV3-1 and TRBJ2-5, with D possibly being TRBD1 or TRBD2 (5 bases each). V lost 4 bases and J 10 bases, leaving 16 bases between the germline ends. This CDR3 comprises 13 residues. Germline CDR1 is LGHDT and CDR2 is YNNKEL (reference sequence). The CDR3 here is CASSLGARDLQYF. The CDR3 nucleotides read TGTGCCAGCAGCCTCGGCGCGAGGGACCTCCAGTACTTC.

In this sample, this clonotype turned up many times. This sequence joins TRBV28 and TRBJ1-2; D unclear. Trimming stripped 3 bases from V and 5 bases from J, with 13 bases between. The CDR3 has 14 residues. Germline loops: CDR1 MDHEN, CDR2 SYDVKM. Written as DNA, the CDR3 is TGTGCCAGCAGTTTGGTGGGGAGTAAATATGGCTACACCTTC. It translates to CASSLVGSKYGYTF.

This clonotype was picked up a small number of times. A clone one base away is much larger, so this may be a read error. The conserved closing phenylalanine or tryptophan is absent in this CDR3, likely reflecting a read error. The chain combines TRBV20-1 with TRBJ2-5; D unclear. Between the trimmed V and J ends, which lost 5 bases and 5 bases, there was a span of 9 bases. CDR3 length equals 11 residues. Germline V gives CDR1 DFQATT, CDR2 SNEGSKA (reference sequence). The CDR3 nucleotides read TGCAGTGCTCAGCTCTCGGAGACCCAGTACTCC. Protein product: CSAQLSETQYS.